A single sample gave rise to the 14 T cell receptor beta chains below, sequenced in a study of blood T cells in healthy people across ages. Primers used in a second PCR of roughly 7 to 12 cycles were a sample-barcoded 5' primer and a J-beta primer mix. TCRdb recomputed calls from the 5' RACE reads with MiXCR, one row per CDR3 protein. The sample consists of more than 550,000 distinct CDR3 sequences, about 20% of them appearing once. Specimen: blood. The receptors derive from a man between 65 and 79 years old in good health.

This clonotype was detected many times. The chain is built from TRBV20-1 and TRBJ2-3; 16 bases align to TRBD2. Germline loops: CDR1 DFQATT, CDR2 SNEGSKA (reference sequence). With 5 bases clipped from V and 2 bases from J, the junction kept 4 bases outside the gene matches. This CDR3 is built from 16 residues. DNA for the CDR3: TGCAGTGCTGGGACTAGCGGGAGGGCTAACACAGATACGCAGTATTTT. Translating it yields CSAGTSGRANTDTQYF.

The chain is built from TRBV15 and TRBJ1-2, with 7 bases identical to TRBD1. CDR3 length equals 14 residues. Trimming removed 4 bases from V and 8 bases from J; junction bases left unmatched: 10. Germline CDR1 reads LNHNV; CDR2 reads YYDKDF (reference sequence). CDR3: CATSTADREKGYTF. CDR3 coding DNA: TGTGCCACCAGCACAGCCGACAGGGAGAAGGGCTACACCTTC.

V gene TRBV2 combines with J gene TRBJ2-1; TRBD2 might be the D (5 bases). CDR1 is SNHLY, CDR2 FYNNEI, per germline. The CDR3 contains 16 residues. Trimming removed 1 base from V and 0 bases from J, with 10 bases in between. The CDR3 region is CASSEGGLISYNEQFF. The CDR3 DNA sequence: TGTGCCAGCAGTGAAGGAGGACTCATCTCCTACAATGAGCAGTTCTTC.

J is TRBJ1-5 and V is TRBV5-4; no definite D call. CDR1 SGHNT and CDR2 YYREEE come from the germline V gene (reference sequence). The CDR3 has 12 amino acids. With 2 bases removed from V and 4 bases from J, the gap between germline ends came to 4 bases. CDR3 sequence reads: CASSLENQPQHF. The CDR3 DNA is TGTGCCAGCAGCTTAGAGAATCAGCCCCAGCATTTT.

This sequence joins TRBV20-1 and TRBJ2-3; no clear D gene. Trimming took off 5 bases at V and 4 bases at J, with 10 bases between the two ends. Germline V CDR1 and CDR2: DFQATT, SNEGSKA (reference sequence). The CDR3 contains 12 residues. CDR3 DNA sequence: TGCAGTGCTGCAGCCAGTGCAGATACGCAGTATTTT. Its protein product is CSAAASADTQYF.

This clonotype was counted at least ten times. This chain connects TRBV20-1 to TRBJ2-5; the D is unclear. The V end was cut by 7 bases, the J end by 4 bases, with 13 bases between. Germline V lookup: CDR1 DFQATT, CDR2 SNEGSKA (reference sequence). The CDR3 covers 12 residues. CDR3 in amino acids: CSGTAQVETQYF. In nucleotides, the CDR3 is TGCAGTGGGACCGCGCAGGTAGAGACCCAGTACTTC.

V usage is TRBV12-3 or TRBV12-4 and J usage is TRBJ1-2, with 8 bases matching TRBD1. The ends lost 1 base at V and 7 bases at J; junction bases unmatched: 5. The CDR3 runs to 14 residues. CDR3 bases: TGTGCCAGCAGTTTAGGTGGGACAGGTGGTGGCTACACCTTC. Its translation: CASSLGGTGGGYTF.

CDR3 sequence: CASSQDLATGRETQYF. DNA of the CDR3: TGTGCCAGCAGCCAAGATCTTGCGACAGGAAGGGAGACCCAGTACTTC. The V and J genes are TRBV3-1 and TRBJ2-5, with D possibly TRBD1 on 6 matching bases. Germline-derived CDR1 and CDR2 are LGHDT and YNNKEL (reference sequence). The CDR3 totals 16 residues. V shed 0 bases and J shed 5 bases, with 16 bases lying between them.

The chain employs TRBV3-1 and TRBJ1-4; D unclear. Trimming shortened V by 4 bases and J by 5 bases, and 14 bases separated the two germline ends. Germline lookup yields CDR1 LGHDT and CDR2 YNNKEL (reference sequence). This CDR3 contains 15 residues. CDR3 region: CASSPSWTGNEKLFF. CDR3 nucleotides: TGTGCCAGCAGCCCCTCCTGGACGGGAAATGAAAAACTGTTTTTT.

The V and J genes are TRBV20-1 and TRBJ2-2, with TRBD2 matching over 11 bases. The CDR3 runs to 15 residues. Germline V gene lookup returns CDR1 DFQATT and CDR2 SNEGSKA (reference sequence). V shed 5 bases, J shed 0 bases, and the junction held 2 bases outside the gene matches. Written as DNA, the CDR3 is TGCAGTGCTCTTAGCGGGGGGGCGAACACCGGGGAGCTGTTTTTT. Amino acids: CSALSGGANTGELFF.

This clonotype was counted only a few times. This rearrangement joins TRBV12-3 or TRBV12-4 to TRBJ2-3; D may be TRBD1 or TRBD2 (6 bases each). This CDR3 contains 14 residues. The V end lost 3 bases, the J end lost 9 bases, and 16 bases lay between the germline ends. Here the CDR3 reads CASSFGGDIFTQYF. CDR3 nucleotide sequence: TGTGCCAGCAGTTTCGGCGGGGACATTTTCACGCAGTATTTT.

This clonotype has a handful of counts. This chain joins TRBV15 and TRBJ2-1, with TRBD2 identical over 9 bases. This CDR3 has 16 residues. With 5 bases clipped from V and 7 bases from J, the junction kept 12 bases outside the gene matches. Per germline, CDR1 LNHNV and CDR2 YYDKDF (reference sequence). The CDR3 loop is CATSWRLAVLGNEQFF. The CDR3 bases are TGTGCCACCAGCTGGAGACTAGCGGTCTTAGGGAATGAGCAGTTCTTC.

This clonotype was seen only a few times. The chain has TRBV20-1 and TRBJ2-2, with D unclear. The CDR3 runs 13 residues. V was cut by 4 bases and J by 5 bases, with 11 bases left in between. Germline V gene sequence: CDR1 DFQATT, CDR2 SNEGSKA (reference sequence). In nucleotides, the CDR3 is TGCAGTGCTACGGGTTCGAGAACCGGGGAGCTGTTTTTT. This gives the protein CSATGSRTGELFF.

V is TRBV12-3 or TRBV12-4 and J is TRBJ2-5; 7 bases map to TRBD1. The CDR3 is 17 amino acids. J gave up 3 bases and V 5 bases, and 15 bases lay outside the gene matches. The CDR3 DNA follows: TGTGCCAGCAGTCAAGGGACAGCGCCACTCCCCGAAGAGACCCAGTACTTC. Translating gives CASSQGTAPLPEETQYF.